The T cell receptor beta chain under discussion was sequenced for a study of blood T cells in healthy people across ages. As concerns this clonotype: The junction does not match germline at one end; this may be a read error.

A second PCR of 7 to 11 cycles used a sample-barcoded 5' primer and a J-beta primer mix. TCRdb re-derived calls from the 5' RACE reads in MiXCR, one entry per CDR3 protein. This table has about 830,000 distinct CDR3 sequences, under 80% appearing once. This CDR3 is built from 11 residues. CDR1 is SGHTA and CDR2 is FQGNSA in the germline V gene. This chain links TRBV7-2 with TRBJ2-3; a weak D match, TRBD1 (5 bases). Sample: blood. This TCR came from a man in his thirties or forties in good health. The CDR3: CASTNTGTQYF. In DNA form, the CDR3 reads TGTGCCAGCACTAACACAGGTACGCAGTATTTT.